This T cell receptor beta chain was identified during a study of molecular identifiers for immune sequencing clone quantification. Germline CDR1 and CDR2: DFQATT and SNEGSKA (reference sequence). V lost 5 bases to trimming and J lost 6 bases, with 24 bases between them. The CDR3 length is 16 residues. TCRdb processed the PCR reads anew with MiXCR; each CDR3 protein has one entry. The sample lists about 500,000 distinct CDR3 sequences, about a fifth occurring once. This clonotype was counted ten times or more. This chain joins TRBV20-1 and TRBJ2-3, with D possibly TRBD1 on 5 matching bases. This clonotype originated in a human donor in good health. Some libraries in this study had Jurkat cell RNA spiked in. Sequenced input: naive CD8+ T cells from blood, with Jurkat cell RNA spiked in. Subset reported: FACS-sorted CD8+CD4-CCR7+CD45RA+ naive T cells. This chain's CDR3 is CSAPSREGLPFDTQYF. The DNA of the CDR3 is TGCAGTGCTCCTTCCAGGGAAGGCCTTCCATTTGATACGCAGTATTTT.